This section outlines one T cell receptor beta chain sequence together with its context. TCRdb keeps only in-frame clones here, not all; method: immunoSEQ multiplex PCR. The sample contains hundreds of thousands of clones, about 91% of which appear only once. Selected positively for CCR7 and CD45RO-negative, naive CD8 cells excluded terminally differentiated effector memory CD45RA+ cells. This entry belongs to a study of shared clonotypes between healthy human individuals. V was shortened by 4 bases and J by 2 bases, with 21 bases between the two germline ends. This CDR3 is 18 amino acids long. Germline CDR1 LNHDA, CDR2 SQIVND (reference sequence).

The genes are TRBV19 and TRBJ2-4; D may be TRBD1 (6 bases). The TCR originated in a man younger than 40 in good health. The sample comprised naive CD8+ T cells sorted from blood. CDR3 in amino acids: CASSTRPGQSYTKNIQYF. DNA of the CDR3: TGTGCCAGTAGTACGAGACCGGGACAAAGTTATACCAAAAACATTCAGTACTTC.